Reported below is one TCR beta chain. Per the germline V gene, CDR1 is DFQATT and CDR2 is SNEGSKA (reference sequence). The CDR3 loop spans 13 amino acids. Trimming removed 3 bases at V and 5 bases at J, with 13 bases between. With random hexamers, reverse transcription was performed on about 0.5 to 1 ug of RNA. TCRdb reprocessed the immunoSEQ multiplex PCR reads with MiXCR, giving one entry per CDR3 protein. The sample carries around 160,000 distinct CDR3 sequences, around 93% recorded once. The record originates from a study of CD8 T cells in Susac syndrome. This TCR derives from a human donor in good health. The source material was CD4+ T cells from PBMCs. This sequence joins TRBV20-1 and TRBJ2-5, with D unresolved. The CDR3: CSASSPGPETQYF. The CDR3 bases are TGCAGTGCTAGTTCACCTGGGCCCGAGACCCAGTACTTC.